A single sample gave rise to the 26 T cell receptor beta chains below, sequenced in a study of T cell repertoires in cytomegalovirus infection. TCRdb fed the reads into MiXCR, producing one record per CDR3 protein. Of a few hundred thousand distinct CDR3 sequences in the sample, almost 40% were seen once. For these TCRs, the target antigens are not known. Here the sequenced sample was cultured PBMCs, taken from culture after CMV antigen stimulation. These receptors were collected from a human donor in good health (CMV status not recorded). Some clones in this sample may be carry-over from other donors' samples.

The chain carries TRBV4-2 and TRBJ1-6, with D perhaps TRBD1 (5 bases). Germline V lookup: CDR1 LGHNA, CDR2 YNFKEQ. The V and J ends lost 0 bases and 9 bases respectively, with 12 bases between them. This CDR3 is 15 amino acids long. Written as DNA, the CDR3 is TGTGCCAGCAGCCAAGATACCCAGGGTGGTTCACCCCTCCACTTT. Translation: CASSQDTQGGSPLHF.

This clonotype was counted a few times. This chain links TRBV7-9 with TRBJ2-1; 13 bases are a match to TRBD2. The CDR3 runs to 18 residues. Germline CDR1 reads SEHNR; CDR2 reads FQNEAQ (reference sequence). The J segment lost 3 bases and the V segment lost 5 bases, leaving 10 bases of the junction unmatched. CDR3 DNA sequence: TGTGCCAGCAGCGGAACGTGGACTAGCGGGGGAGACTACAATGAGCAGTTCTTC. This translates into CASSGTWTSGGDYNEQFF.

About this clonotype itself: The junction differs from germline at one of its ends, possibly a read error. V gene TRBV4-1 combines with J gene TRBJ1-1; no clear D gene. Germline V gene lookup returns CDR1 MGHRA and CDR2 YSYEKL. CDR3 length: 17 amino acids. Here the CDR3 DNA reads TGTGCCAGCAGCCAAGCTCCCCGGGCGATCATGAACACTGAAGCTTTCTTT. Its protein product is CASSQAPRAIMNTEAFF.

This clonotype was found a few times. V and J are TRBV19 and TRBJ1-1; D ambiguous. The CDR3 spans 14 residues. The V gene's germline CDR1 is LNHDA and CDR2 SQIVND (reference sequence). The germline V and J ends were trimmed by 6 bases and 0 bases, with 11 bases remaining between them. CDR3 nucleotides: TGTGCCAGTAGGATTGGGAGCATGAACACTGAAGCTTTCTTT. Translated: CASRIGSMNTEAFF.

This clonotype was observed a handful of times. The gene calls are TRBV19 and TRBJ1-2; D is perhaps TRBD1 (5 bases). CDR1 and CDR2 from the germline V gene are LNHDA and SQIVND (reference sequence). The CDR3 consists of 16 residues. The V and J ends lost 4 bases and 5 bases respectively, with 20 bases between them. CDR3 in DNA: TGTGCCAGTAGTAGACCGTGGGACGCCTTGAAATATGGCTACACCTTC. This gives the protein CASSRPWDALKYGYTF.

The chain joins TRBV10-3 to TRBJ1-3; perhaps TRBD1 as D (5 bases). Trimming shortened V by 6 bases and J by 0 bases, and 9 bases separated the two germline ends. Germline loops: CDR1 ENHRY, CDR2 SYGVKD. The CDR3 runs to 14 residues. This CDR3 reads CAISATDSGNTIYF. DNA for the CDR3: TGTGCCATCAGCGCGACAGACTCTGGAAACACCATATATTTT.

This chain joins TRBV7-9 and TRBJ1-5; the D is unclear. V was trimmed by 4 bases and J by 7 bases, leaving 14 bases between them. The CDR3 covers 14 residues. Germline V gives CDR1 SEHNR, CDR2 FQNEAQ (reference sequence). As DNA, the CDR3 is TGTGCCAGCAGCTCAGGACGGCCTGGGCAGCCCCAGCATTTT. Its translation is CASSSGRPGQPQHF.

This clonotype was detected only a few times. The rearrangement joins TRBV7-8 to TRBJ2-3, with D unresolved. Germline values: CDR1 SGHVS, CDR2 FQNEAQ. V shed 3 bases and J shed 3 bases, with 13 bases lying between them. This CDR3 comprises 15 residues. CDR3 amino acids: CASSFMRLETDTQYF. The CDR3 DNA follows: TGTGCCAGCAGCTTCATGCGTCTCGAAACAGATACGCAGTATTTT.

This chain connects TRBV19 to TRBJ1-4, with D tentatively TRBD1 (5 bases). Per the germline V gene, CDR1 is LNHDA and CDR2 is SQIVND (reference sequence). The CDR3 contains 16 residues. The V end was cut by 4 bases, the J end by 0 bases, with 12 bases between. DNA of the CDR3: TGTGCCAGTAGTAGGCCTGACAGCTCAACTAATGAAAAACTGTTTTTT. It yields the protein CASSRPDSSTNEKLFF.

V usage is TRBV7-6 and J usage is TRBJ2-7; weak D call: TRBD2 (5 bases). Germline V gene sequence: CDR1 SGHVS, CDR2 FNYEAQ. V was shortened by 4 bases and J by 0 bases, with 13 bases between the two germline ends. CDR3 length equals 15 residues. The CDR3 nucleotides read TGTGCCAGCAGCTCCGGGAACCTAAACTCCTACGAGCAGTACTTC. Its translation is CASSSGNLNSYEQYF.

This clonotype was seen more than once but under ten times. The chain carries TRBV12-3 or TRBV12-4 and TRBJ1-5; a weak D match, TRBD1 (6 bases). V lost 6 bases and J 7 bases, leaving 13 bases between the germline ends. The length of the CDR3 is 13 residues. In nucleotides, the CDR3 is TGTGCCAGCAGCATTGGACAGTCGCAGCCCCAGCATTTT. Translating gives CASSIGQSQPQHF.

V and J are TRBV20-1 and TRBJ2-7; D might be TRBD1 (6 bases). Germline V gene data show CDR1 as DFQATT and CDR2 as SNEGSKA (reference sequence). The CDR3 runs to 14 residues. V lost 5 bases and J 3 bases, leaving 17 bases between the germline ends. The CDR3 DNA is TGCAGTGCTTCCCCGGGACAAAATATCTACGAGCAGTACTTC. It yields the protein CSASPGQNIYEQYF.

The CDR3 region has the DNA TGTGCCACCCGGGGGGTAGCGGACACCGGGGAGCTGTTTTTT. Translating gives CATRGVADTGELFF. The chain combines TRBV7-9 with TRBJ2-2; 7 bases fit TRBD2. This CDR3 has 14 residues. Germline trimming cut 10 bases from V and 3 bases from J; bases unmatched to any gene: 8. The V gene's germline CDR1 is SEHNR and CDR2 FQNEAQ (reference sequence).

This clonotype was detected only a few times. The chain employs TRBV7-8 and TRBJ1-5, with 10 bases lining up with TRBD1. Germline V gene lookup returns CDR1 SGHVS and CDR2 FQNEAQ. This CDR3 is 15 amino acids long. V dropped 5 bases and J dropped 5; count of bases not matched to a gene: 6. The CDR3: CASSLGQGEHQPQHF. The CDR3 DNA is TGTGCCAGCAGCCTAGGACAGGGGGAGCATCAGCCCCAGCATTTT.

The chain combines TRBV12-3 or TRBV12-4 with TRBJ1-4; no clear D. This CDR3 contains 13 residues. Trimming removed 8 bases from V and 1 base from J, with 8 bases in between. The CDR3 is CASSLLTNEKLFF. DNA of the CDR3: TGTGCCAGCTCCCTCTTAACTAATGAAAAACTGTTTTTT.

There are many counts of this clonotype. The V call is TRBV7-8, the J call TRBJ1-6; 7 positions match TRBD1. The CDR3 contains 17 residues. Germline CDR1 reads SGHVS; CDR2 reads FQNEAQ. After removal of 5 bases from V and 5 bases from J, the junction contained 12 bases not matched to a gene. The CDR3 sequence is CASSILPGQTNNSPLHF. DNA of the CDR3: TGTGCCAGCAGCATACTACCGGGACAGACTAATAATTCACCCCTCCACTTT.

This chain connects TRBV7-2 to TRBJ2-7, with D uncertain. Germline V gene sequence: CDR1 SGHTA, CDR2 FQGNSA. The germline V and J ends were trimmed by 0 bases and 2 bases, with 5 bases remaining between them. The CDR3 totals 13 residues. The CDR3 spells CASSLAFAYEQYF. Here the CDR3 DNA reads TGTGCCAGCAGCTTAGCATTCGCCTACGAGCAGTACTTC. Full variable domain (rest looked up from reference TRBV7-2 and TRBJ2-7): GAGVSQSPSNKVTEKGKDVELRCDPISGHTALYWYRQSLGQGLEFLIYFQGNSAPDKSGLPSDRFSAERTGGSVSTLTIQRTQQEDSAVYLCASSLAFAYEQYFGPGTRLTVT.

A few counts support this clonotype. This chain uses TRBV7-2 with TRBJ2-6; D possibly matches TRBD1 or TRBD2 (6 bases each). Germline V lookup: CDR1 SGHTA, CDR2 FQGNSA. This CDR3 region has 16 residues. V gave up 2 bases and J gave up 2 bases, with 10 bases separating them. The CDR3 loop reads CASSLWGATGANVLTF. The CDR3 bases are TGTGCCAGCAGCTTATGGGGGGCAACTGGGGCCAACGTCCTGACTTTC. The variable domain in full, with the rest retrieved from reference TRBV7-2 and TRBJ2-6, is GAGVSQSPSNKVTEKGKDVELRCDPISGHTALYWYRQSLGQGLEFLIYFQGNSAPDKSGLPSDRFSAERTGGSVSTLTIQRTQQEDSAVYLCASSLWGATGANVLTFGAGSRLTVL.

This clonotype was found many times. The CDR3 protein is CASSHNTDTQYF. The CDR3 DNA follows: TGTGCCAGCAGCCACAACACAGATACGCAGTATTTT. V gene TRBV5-4 combines with J gene TRBJ2-3; D unclear. The CDR3 loop spans 12 amino acids. Germline V gene data show CDR1 as SGHNT and CDR2 as YYREEE (reference sequence). The germline V and J ends were trimmed by 4 bases and 2 bases, with 5 bases remaining between them. The full variable domain, with the rest looked up from reference TRBV5-4 and TRBJ2-3, is ETGVTQSPTHLIKTRGQQVTLRCSSQSGHNTVSWYQQALGQGPQFIFQYYREEENGRGNFPPRFSGLQFPNYSSELNVNALELDDSALYLCASSHNTDTQYFGPGTRLTVL.

The rearrangement uses TRBV4-1 and TRBJ2-2; D call uncertain. CDR3 length: 15 amino acids. Germline values: CDR1 MGHRA, CDR2 YSYEKL. V was clipped by 0 bases and J by 4 bases, with 9 bases between them. The CDR3: CASSQDPVGTGELFF. CDR3 DNA: TGCGCCAGCAGCCAAGATCCCGTCGGCACCGGGGAGCTGTTTTTT.

The chain recombines TRBV7-8 with TRBJ2-1; the match to TRBD2 covers 8 bases. CDR1 is SGHVS, CDR2 FQNEAQ, per germline. V lost 5 bases to trimming and J lost 7 bases; unmatched junction nucleotides: 7. The CDR3 consists of 14 residues. The DNA of the CDR3 is TGTGCCAGCAGCCCCCGAGCGGGAGTTAATGAGCAGTTCTTC. This gives the protein CASSPRAGVNEQFF.

This clonotype was counted between two and nine times. This rearrangement joins TRBV12-3 or TRBV12-4 to TRBJ2-7; D gene unclear. This CDR3 has 13 amino acids. Trimming pared 4 bases from V and 2 bases from J, leaving 9 bases between. CDR3 residues: CASSYDGPYEQYF. As DNA, the CDR3 is TGTGCCAGCAGTTACGACGGACCCTACGAGCAGTACTTC.

In this sample, this clonotype turned up a few times. V gene TRBV7-8 combines with J gene TRBJ1-2; D not certain. Germline CDR1 and CDR2: SGHVS and FQNEAQ. V lost 0 bases and J lost 4, with 15 bases in between. The CDR3 spans 16 residues. The CDR3: CASSLALQFPSYGYTF. In DNA, the CDR3 is TGTGCCAGCAGCTTAGCATTACAGTTCCCCTCCTATGGCTACACCTTC. Looking up the rest from reference TRBV7-8 and TRBJ1-2 gives the full variable domain: GAGVSQSPRYKVAKRGQDVALRCDPISGHVSLFWYQQALGQGPEFLTYFQNEAQLDKSGLPSDRFFAERPEGSVSTLKIQRTQQEDSAVYLCASSLALQFPSYGYTFGSGTRLTVV.

The rearrangement joins TRBV12-3 or TRBV12-4 to TRBJ1-4, with 7 bases lining up with TRBD1. This CDR3 region has 15 residues. V shed 3 bases, J shed 5 bases, and the junction held 6 bases outside the gene matches. Here the CDR3 reads CASSLNRGGNEKLFF. CDR3 DNA sequence: TGTGCCAGCAGTTTGAACAGGGGAGGAAATGAAAAACTGTTTTTT.

This clonotype came up a few times. The J gene is TRBJ1-1, the V gene TRBV7-6; TRBD1 is a possible D gene (6 bases). This CDR3 contains 14 residues. V gave up 4 bases and J gave up 4 bases, with 13 bases separating them. The germline CDR1 and CDR2 sequences are SGHVS and FNYEAQ. The CDR3 region has the DNA TGTGCCAGCAGCTCGCACACAGGGATCACTGAAGCTTTCTTT. Amino acid sequence: CASSSHTGITEAFF.

The chain links TRBV6-1 to TRBJ2-5; possible D gene TRBD2, 5 bases. The germline gives CDR1 MNHNS, CDR2 SASEGT. V lost 3 bases and J lost 4, with 9 bases in between. This CDR3 is built from 13 residues. CDR3 coding DNA: TGTGCCAGCAGTGACATCGAGGGAGAGACCCAGTACTTC. Translated, it gives CASSDIEGETQYF.